The 19 T cell receptor beta chains reported below all come from one sample, sequenced in a study of cytomegalovirus exposure and HLA in healthy donors listed by TCRdb under 2017. The library was produced with the immunoSEQ multiplex PCR assay. For the multiplex PCR, a mixture combining 60 forward primers for TCR Vbeta segments and 13 reverse primers for TCR Jbeta segments was used. Not all clones reach the TCRdb copy of this immuneACCESS table, which keeps in-frame sequences only. Checked studies attribute under half of the gap to unresolved V genes and leave the rest unexplained. The sample table contains roughly 200,000 clones; only one count was recorded for over 70% of them. Jointly, the top ten make up about 3% of the sample. Sequenced: PBMCs. The receptors were gathered from a male donor in good health and CMV-seronegative.

CDR3 sequence: CASSRTAQETQYF. The CDR3 DNA follows: TGTGCCAGCTCACGGACAGCCCAAGAGACCCAGTACTTC. This chain uses TRBV18 with TRBJ2-5, with D possibly being TRBD1 (6 bases). This CDR3 contains 13 residues. CDR1 KGHSH and CDR2 LQKENI come from the germline V gene. V lost 4 bases and J 1 base, leaving 7 bases between the germline ends.

The chain uses TRBV7-7 and TRBJ2-5; D is perhaps TRBD2 (5 bases). The CDR3 is 14 amino acids. V was clipped by 0 bases and J by 7 bases, with 12 bases between them. Looked up from germline, CDR1 is SSHAT and CDR2 is FNYEAQ (reference sequence). The CDR3 reads CASSLAPGSGTQYF. The CDR3 DNA is TGTGCCAGCAGCTTAGCGCCGGGGTCGGGGACCCAGTACTTC.

A few counts support this clone. This chain uses TRBV6-5 with TRBJ1-5; D is possibly TRBD1 (6 bases). Per germline, CDR1 MNHEY and CDR2 SVGAGI. The CDR3 loop spans 14 amino acids. The germline V and J ends were trimmed by 8 bases and 4 bases, with 15 bases remaining between them. CDR3: CASRVGTQNQPQHF. In nucleotides, the CDR3 is TGTGCCAGCCGAGTGGGGACACAGAATCAGCCCCAGCATTTT.

This sequence joins TRBV7-3 and TRBJ1-2, with D unresolved. Germline CDR1 is SGHTA and CDR2 is FQGTGA. CDR3 length equals 13 residues. V shed 1 base and J shed 8 bases, with 11 bases lying between them. The CDR3: CASSLSPPQGYTF. For the CDR3, the DNA is TGTGCCAGCAGCTTAAGCCCTCCACAGGGCTACACCTTC.

The CDR3 sequence is CAWSVGVAGDTQYF. The CDR3 nucleotides are TGTGCCTGGAGTGTTGGGGTAGCGGGAGATACGCAGTATTTT. The gene calls are TRBV30 and TRBJ2-3; 7 positions agree with TRBD2. The germline gives CDR1 GTSNPN, CDR2 SVGIG (reference sequence). There are 14 residues in the CDR3. V trimming: 0 bases; J trimming: 5 bases; junction bases outside the gene matches: 5.

This CDR3 reads CASSEVYEQYF. The CDR3 DNA follows: TGCGCCAGCAGTGAAGTCTACGAGCAGTACTTC. The rearrangement joins TRBV10-2 to TRBJ2-5, with D hard to call. The J call may be faulty, since TRBJ2-7 better matches the DNA end. The CDR3 is 11 amino acids. CDR1 WSHSY and CDR2 SAAADI come from the germline V gene.

This clone was seen only a few times. The chain combines TRBV30 with TRBJ1-4; 7 nucleotides agree with TRBD1. This CDR3 is built from 14 residues. The J segment lost 2 bases and the V segment lost 8 bases, leaving 8 bases of the junction unmatched. Germline CDR1 reads GTSNPN; CDR2 reads SVGIG (reference sequence). In nucleotides, the CDR3 is TGTGCCGGCACAGGGGATGGCACTAATGAAAAACTGTTTTTT. Translating gives CAGTGDGTNEKLFF.

The rearrangement uses TRBV13 and TRBJ1-1; D ambiguous. V lost 5 bases to trimming and J lost 2 bases, with 15 bases between them. In germline, CDR1 is PRHDT, CDR2 FYEKMQ (reference sequence). The CDR3 has 15 residues. Here the CDR3 reads CASSPRSIANTEAFF. As DNA, the CDR3 is TGTGCCAGCAGCCCTAGGTCGATAGCAAACACTGAAGCTTTCTTT.

The rearrangement joins TRBV19 to TRBJ1-2; TRBD1 matches at 7 bases. Germline loops: CDR1 LNHDA, CDR2 SQIVND (reference sequence). V shed 3 bases, J shed 0 bases, and the junction held 13 bases outside the gene matches. The CDR3 is made up of 18 amino acids. CDR3 bases: TGTGCCAGTAGTATTCTGGGGCTCCGGGACAGAGCTAACTATGGCTACACCTTC. Protein product: CASSILGLRDRANYGYTF.

The count of this clone is one. The chain links TRBV11-3 to TRBJ2-3, with D possibly being TRBD2 (5 bases). The ends were cut back, 4 bases at V and 1 base at J, with 9 bases in the middle. Germline assignment: CDR1 SGHNT and CDR2 YENEEA. This CDR3 has 14 amino acids. In DNA, the CDR3 is TGTGCCAGCAGCTCACTAGGCCGCACAGATACGCAGTATTTT. As protein: CASSSLGRTDTQYF.

This clone was detected once. The V gene is TRBV29-1, the J gene TRBJ2-7; TRBD1 matches 8 bases. CDR3 length: 12 amino acids. The germline V gene encodes CDR1 SQVTM and CDR2 ANQGSEA. The V and J ends lost 7 bases and 2 bases, in that order; junction bases with no gene match: 4. CDR3 coding DNA: TGCAGCGGCCGGGACAGGACCTACGAGCAGTACTTC. The encoded protein is CSGRDRTYEQYF.

V gene TRBV9 combines with J gene TRBJ2-3; 9 bases fit TRBD1. V gave up 2 bases and J gave up 5 bases; unmatched junction bases: 6. CDR1 SGDLS and CDR2 YYNGEE come from the germline V gene. There are 15 residues in the CDR3. CDR3 nucleotides: TGTGCCAGCAGCGTTGCCGGGACAGGGTTAGATACGCAGTATTTT. Translation gives CASSVAGTGLDTQYF.

The V call is TRBV19, the J call TRBJ1-5; 7 positions match TRBD1. The ends lost 4 bases at V and 13 bases at J; junction bases unmatched: 13. The CDR3 runs 14 residues. Germline loops: CDR1 LNHDA, CDR2 SQIVND (reference sequence). The CDR3, as DNA: TGTGCCAGTAGTAGCCGAGGACAGGTCCTGTCGCAGCATTTT. This codes for CASSSRGQVLSQHF. The variable domain in full, with the rest retrieved from reference TRBV19 and TRBJ1-5, is DGGITQSPKYLFRKEGQNVTLSCEQNLNHDAMYWYRQDPGQGLRLIYYSQIVNDFQKGDIAEGYSVSREKKESFPLTVTSAQKNPTAFYLCASSSRGQVLSQHFGDGTRLSIL.

The chain employs TRBV9 and TRBJ2-3; 7 positions match TRBD2. Germline assignment: CDR1 SGDLS and CDR2 YYNGEE. The ends lost 4 bases at V and 4 bases at J; junction bases unmatched: 6. The CDR3 sequence is 14 residues long. The CDR3 loop reads CASSLDGGADTQYF. For the CDR3, the DNA is TGTGCCAGCAGCCTTGATGGGGGGGCAGATACGCAGTATTTT.

The gene calls are TRBV27 and TRBJ1-5, with 8 bases matching TRBD1. V lost 6 bases, J lost 3 bases, and 4 bases stayed unmatched. Germline CDR1 reads MNHEY; CDR2 reads SMNVEV (reference sequence). The CDR3 loop spans 14 amino acids. The CDR3 loop is CASSGQGNNQPQHF. In DNA, the CDR3 is TGTGCCAGCAGCGGACAGGGCAACAATCAGCCCCAGCATTTT.

The CDR3 DNA reads as TGTGCCAGCAGCTTCATGACAGGGGGCAGCAATCAGCCCCAGCATTTT. Protein sequence: CASSFMTGGSNQPQHF. The chain employs TRBV7-2 and TRBJ1-5, with 10 bases aligning to TRBD1. The CDR3 spans 16 residues. Trimming removed 3 bases from V and 1 base from J; junction bases left unmatched: 3. The germline V gene has CDR1 SGHTA and CDR2 FQGNSA.

The rearrangement joins TRBV6-6 to TRBJ1-3; D gene ambiguous. The V gene's germline CDR1 is MNHNY and CDR2 SVGAGI (reference sequence). The CDR3 is 13 residues long. Between the trimmed V and J ends, which lost 10 bases and 4 bases, there was a span of 14 bases. Written as DNA, the CDR3 is TGTGCCACCACAGTGGGTACGGGAAACACCATATATTTT. Residues: CATTVGTGNTIYF.

The chain couples TRBV15 to TRBJ1-2; D unclear. CDR3 length: 14 residues. V was pared by 0 bases and J by 8 bases, with 13 bases between. Germline loops: CDR1 LNHNV, CDR2 YYDKDF (reference sequence). The CDR3 DNA follows: TGTGCCACCAGCAGAGATTTGAACGATGCGGGCTACACCTTC. Its protein is CATSRDLNDAGYTF.

The V and J genes are TRBV5-1 and TRBJ2-7, with TRBD2 matching 12 bases. The V segment lost 1 base and the J segment 0 bases; nucleotides outside the gene matches: 2. CDR1 is SGHRS, CDR2 YFSETQ, per germline. The CDR3 loop spans 16 amino acids. Here the CDR3 reads CASSLMTSGSSYEQYF. As DNA, the CDR3 is TGCGCCAGCAGCTTGATGACTAGCGGGAGCTCCTACGAGCAGTACTTC.